This TCR beta chain came from a study of control samples from healthy donors and cancer patients. The repertoire was sequenced with immunoSEQ multiplex PCR; TCRdb's copy has only in-frame clones and lacks some. The sample carries about 110,000 clones, around nine tenths recorded once. The CDR3 covers 14 residues. In germline, CDR1 is SGHNT, CDR2 YYREEE (reference sequence). The V end was cut by 1 base, the J end by 2 bases, with 8 bases between. The sequenced sample was blood. The chain couples TRBV5-4 to TRBJ2-3; weak D call: TRBD1 (5 bases). The origin of this receptor is a human donor in good health. The donor label of this sample is uncertain. The CDR3, as DNA: TGTGCCAGCAGCTTGTCACAGGCCACAGATACGCAGTATTTT. The encoded protein is CASSLSQATDTQYF.